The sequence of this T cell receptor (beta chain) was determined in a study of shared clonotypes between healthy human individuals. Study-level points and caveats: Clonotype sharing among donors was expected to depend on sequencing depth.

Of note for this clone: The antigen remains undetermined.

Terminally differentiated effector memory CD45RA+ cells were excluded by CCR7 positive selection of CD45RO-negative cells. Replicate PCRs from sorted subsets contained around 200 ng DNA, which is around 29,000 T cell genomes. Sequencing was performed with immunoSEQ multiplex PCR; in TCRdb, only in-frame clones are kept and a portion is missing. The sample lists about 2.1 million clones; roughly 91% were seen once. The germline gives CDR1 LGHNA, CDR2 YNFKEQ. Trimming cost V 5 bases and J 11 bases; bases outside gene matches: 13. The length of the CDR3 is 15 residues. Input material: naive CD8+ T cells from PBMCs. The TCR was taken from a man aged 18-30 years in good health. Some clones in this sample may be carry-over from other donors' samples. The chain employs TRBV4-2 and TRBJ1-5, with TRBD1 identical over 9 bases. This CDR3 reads CASSDRDRAGVTQHF. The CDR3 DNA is TGTGCCAGCAGCGACCGGGACAGGGCGGGGGTGACCCAGCATTTT.